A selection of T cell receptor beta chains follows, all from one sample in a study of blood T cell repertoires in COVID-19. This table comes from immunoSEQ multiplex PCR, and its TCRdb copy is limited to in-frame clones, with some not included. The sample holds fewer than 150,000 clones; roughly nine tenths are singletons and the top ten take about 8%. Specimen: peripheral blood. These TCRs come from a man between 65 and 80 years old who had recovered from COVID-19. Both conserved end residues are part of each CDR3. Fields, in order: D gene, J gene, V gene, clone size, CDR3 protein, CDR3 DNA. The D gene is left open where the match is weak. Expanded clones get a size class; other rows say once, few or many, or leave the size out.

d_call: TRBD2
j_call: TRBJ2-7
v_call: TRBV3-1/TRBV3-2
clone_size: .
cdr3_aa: CASSQDCQREAEDCSYEQYF
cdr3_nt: TGTGCCAGCAGCCAAGATTGCCAGCGGGAGGCCGAGGATTGTTCCTACGAGCAGTACTTC

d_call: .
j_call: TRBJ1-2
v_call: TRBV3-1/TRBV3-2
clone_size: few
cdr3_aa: CASSPRAGEAGYTF
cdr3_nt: TGTGCCAGCAGCCCCCGCGCCGGGGAGGCTGGCTACACCTTC

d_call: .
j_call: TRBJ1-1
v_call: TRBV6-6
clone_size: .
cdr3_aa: CASSYRGGTEAFF
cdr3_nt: TGTGCCAGCAGTTACAGGGGAGGGACTGAAGCTTTCTTT

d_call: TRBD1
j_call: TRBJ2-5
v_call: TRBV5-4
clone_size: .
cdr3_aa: CASSLGQGQETQYF
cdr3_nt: TGTGCCAGCAGCTTGGGACAGGGCCAAGAGACCCAGTACTTC

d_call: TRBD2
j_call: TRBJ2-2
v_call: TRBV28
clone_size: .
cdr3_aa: CASSFRLAGLGELFF
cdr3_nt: TGTGCCAGCAGTTTCCGGCTAGCGGGACTTGGGGAGCTGTTTTTT

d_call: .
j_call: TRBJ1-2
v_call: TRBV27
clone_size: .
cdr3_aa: CASSFRRGDGYTF
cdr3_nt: TGTGCCAGCAGTTTCCGCAGGGGAGATGGCTACACCTTC

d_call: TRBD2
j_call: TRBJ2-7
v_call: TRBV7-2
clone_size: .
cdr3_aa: CASSLSGGGREQYF
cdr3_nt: TGTGCCAGCAGCCTCTCTGGGGGAGGGAGAGAGCAGTACTTC

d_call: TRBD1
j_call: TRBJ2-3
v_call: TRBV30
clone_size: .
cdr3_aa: CAWSVEYNRGSDTQYF
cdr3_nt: TGTGCCTGGAGTGTTGAATATAACAGGGGTTCAGATACGCAGTATTTT

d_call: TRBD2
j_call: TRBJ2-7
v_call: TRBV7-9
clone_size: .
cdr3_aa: CASSARGEQREQYF
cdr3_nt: TGTGCCAGCAGCGCGCGGGGGGAGCAGCGCGAGCAGTACTTC

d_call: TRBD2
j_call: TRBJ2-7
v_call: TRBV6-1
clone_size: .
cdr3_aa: CASSETTSGTYEQYF
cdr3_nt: TGTGCCAGCAGTGAAACTACTAGCGGGACCTACGAGCAGTACTTC

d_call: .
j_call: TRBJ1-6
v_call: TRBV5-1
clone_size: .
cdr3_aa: CASSLGDNYNSPLHF
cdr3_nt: TGCGCCAGCAGCTTGGGGGACAACTATAATTCACCCCTCCACTTT

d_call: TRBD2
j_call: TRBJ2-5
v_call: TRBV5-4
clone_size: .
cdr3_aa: CASSFSGRGEETQYF
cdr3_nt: TGTGCCAGCTCGTTTAGCGGGAGAGGGGAGGAGACCCAGTACTTC

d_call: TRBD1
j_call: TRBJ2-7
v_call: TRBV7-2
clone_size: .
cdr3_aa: CASSLVVGGAPQYF
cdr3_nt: TGTGCCAGCAGCTTAGTTGTAGGGGGCGCCCCGCAGTACTTC

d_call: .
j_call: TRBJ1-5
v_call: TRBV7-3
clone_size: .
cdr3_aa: CASSLGQISNQPQHF
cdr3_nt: TGTGCCAGCAGCTTAGGGCAGATTAGCAATCAGCCCCAGCATTTT

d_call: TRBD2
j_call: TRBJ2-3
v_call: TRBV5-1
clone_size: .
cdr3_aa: CASSFGLAGEADTQYF
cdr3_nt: TGCGCCAGCAGTTTCGGACTAGCGGGAGAAGCAGATACGCAGTATTTT

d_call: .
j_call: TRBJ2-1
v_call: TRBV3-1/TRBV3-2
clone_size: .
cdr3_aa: CASSPYVYNEQFF
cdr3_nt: TGTGCCAGCAGCCCCTATGTTTACAATGAGCAGTTCTTC

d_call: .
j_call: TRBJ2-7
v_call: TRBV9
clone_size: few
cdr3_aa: CASSQTSLMSGEQYF
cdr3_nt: TGTGCCAGCAGCCAGACTAGTCTGATGTCTGGCGAGCAGTACTTC

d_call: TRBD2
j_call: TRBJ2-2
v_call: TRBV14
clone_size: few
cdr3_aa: CASSQEAGLLTGELFF
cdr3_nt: TGTGCCAGCAGCCAAGAAGCGGGACTTCTCACCGGGGAGCTGTTTTTT

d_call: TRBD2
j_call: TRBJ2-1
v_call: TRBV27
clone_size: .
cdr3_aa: CASRPLAGGYRDEQFF
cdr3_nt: TGTGCCAGCAGACCTTTAGCGGGGGGGTACAGAGATGAGCAGTTCTTC

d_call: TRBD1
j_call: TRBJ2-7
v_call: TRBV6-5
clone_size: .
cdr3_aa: CAGRDSSYSYEQYF
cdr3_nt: TGTGCCGGACGGGACAGTTCTTACTCCTACGAGCAGTACTTC

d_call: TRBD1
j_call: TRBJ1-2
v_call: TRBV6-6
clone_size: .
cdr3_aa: CASSRRTGSGRSYGYTF
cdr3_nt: TGTGCCAGCAGCCGACGGACAGGGAGCGGGCGTAGCTATGGCTACACCTTC

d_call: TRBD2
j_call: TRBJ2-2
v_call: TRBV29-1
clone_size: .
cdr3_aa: CSARLAGGTSNTGELFF
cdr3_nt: TGCAGCGCGCGACTAGCGGGAGGGACCTCGAACACCGGGGAGCTGTTTTTT

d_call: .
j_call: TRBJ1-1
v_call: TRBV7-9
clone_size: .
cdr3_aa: CASSSLQGGSEAFF
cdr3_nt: TGTGCCAGCAGCTCCCTCCAGGGAGGGTCTGAAGCTTTCTTT

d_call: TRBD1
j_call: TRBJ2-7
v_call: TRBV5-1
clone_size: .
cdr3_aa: CASSLAQGAAYEQYF
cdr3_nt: TGCGCCAGCAGCTTGGCACAGGGGGCGGCGTACGAGCAGTACTTC

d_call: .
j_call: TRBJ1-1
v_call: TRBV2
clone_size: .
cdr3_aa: CASSEQVVGFF
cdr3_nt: TGTGCCAGCAGTGAGCAGGTAGTAGGTTTCTTT

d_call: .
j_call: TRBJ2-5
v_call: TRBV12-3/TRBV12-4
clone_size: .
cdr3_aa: CASSSDQEETQYF
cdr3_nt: TGTGCCAGCAGTTCCGACCAGGAAGAGACCCAGTACTTC

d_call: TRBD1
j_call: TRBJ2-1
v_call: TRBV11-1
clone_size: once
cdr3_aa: CASSFKGAATNEQFF
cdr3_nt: TGTGCCAGCAGCTTCAAGGGGGCTGCCACCAATGAGCAGTTCTTC

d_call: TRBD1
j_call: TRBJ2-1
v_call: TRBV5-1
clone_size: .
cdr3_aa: CASSQRQGRPYNEQFF
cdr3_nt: TGCGCCAGCAGCCAGAGACAGGGTCGTCCATACAATGAGCAGTTCTTC

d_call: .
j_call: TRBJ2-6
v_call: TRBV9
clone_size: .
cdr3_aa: CASSVSWGVSGANVLTF
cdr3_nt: TGTGCCAGCAGCGTATCCTGGGGGGTCTCTGGGGCCAACGTCCTGACTTTC

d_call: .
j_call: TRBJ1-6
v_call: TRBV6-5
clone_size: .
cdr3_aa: CASSYTRPYNSPLHF
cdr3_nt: TGTGCCAGCAGTTACACCAGGCCTTATAATTCACCCCTCCACTTT

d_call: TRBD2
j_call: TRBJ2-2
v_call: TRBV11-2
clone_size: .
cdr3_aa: CASSLHGTSGIRGELFF
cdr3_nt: TGTGCCAGCAGCCTCCATGGGACTAGCGGGATCCGCGGGGAGCTGTTTTTT

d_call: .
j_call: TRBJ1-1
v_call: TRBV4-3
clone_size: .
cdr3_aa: CASSQGGKLNTEAFF
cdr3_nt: TGCGCCAGCAGCCAAGGTGGCAAACTGAACACTGAAGCTTTCTTT

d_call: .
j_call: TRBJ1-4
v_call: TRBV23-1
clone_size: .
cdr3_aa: CASSQRVPTNEKLFF
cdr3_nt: TGCGCCAGCAGTCAACGGGTGCCAACTAATGAAAAACTGTTTTTT

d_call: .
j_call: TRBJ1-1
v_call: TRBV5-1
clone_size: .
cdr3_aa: CASSLGQVRTEAFF
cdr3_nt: TGCGCCAGCAGCTTGGGACAGGTTCGTACTGAAGCTTTCTTT

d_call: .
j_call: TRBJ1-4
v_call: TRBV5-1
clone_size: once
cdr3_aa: CASSSVGGRNEKLFF
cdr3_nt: TGCGCCAGCAGCTCAGTTGGGGGCCGTAATGAAAAACTGTTTTTT

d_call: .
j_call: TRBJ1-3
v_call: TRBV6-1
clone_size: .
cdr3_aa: CASSEAGWTSGNTIYF
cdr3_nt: TGTGCCAGCAGTGAAGCCGGGTGGACATCTGGAAACACCATATATTTT

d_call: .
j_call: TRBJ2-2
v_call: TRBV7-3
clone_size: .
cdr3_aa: CASSLTSQSGELFF
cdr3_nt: TGTGCCAGCAGCTTAACATCACAATCCGGGGAGCTGTTTTTT

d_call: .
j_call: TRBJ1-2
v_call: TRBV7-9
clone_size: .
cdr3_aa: CASSLEGGYNGYTF
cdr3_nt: TGTGCCAGCAGCTTAGAGGGCGGGTATAACGGCTACACCTTC

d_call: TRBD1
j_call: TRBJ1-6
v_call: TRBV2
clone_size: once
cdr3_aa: CASRRDRGNSPLHF
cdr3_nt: TGTGCCAGCAGAAGGGACAGGGGGAATTCACCCCTCCACTTT

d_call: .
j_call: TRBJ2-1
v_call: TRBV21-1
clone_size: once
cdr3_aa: CASSRRKVGLAGACSYNEQFF
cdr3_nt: TGTGCCAGCAGCAGAAGGAAAGTTGGACTAGCGGGAGCCTGCTCCTACAATGAGCAGTTCTTC

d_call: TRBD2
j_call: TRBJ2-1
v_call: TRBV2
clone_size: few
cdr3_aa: CASSELAGPDNEQFF
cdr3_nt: TGTGCCAGCAGTGAACTAGCGGGTCCCGACAATGAGCAGTTCTTC

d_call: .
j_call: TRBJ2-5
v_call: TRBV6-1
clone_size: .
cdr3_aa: CASSEEGGDQETQYF
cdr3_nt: TGTGCCAGCAGTGAAGAAGGAGGAGACCAAGAGACCCAGTACTTC

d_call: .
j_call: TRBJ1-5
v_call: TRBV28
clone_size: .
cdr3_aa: CASSYRVNQPQHF
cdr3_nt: TGTGCCAGCAGTTACAGGGTAAATCAGCCCCAGCATTTT

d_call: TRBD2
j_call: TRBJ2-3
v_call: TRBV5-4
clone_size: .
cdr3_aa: CASSLWGLVADTQYF
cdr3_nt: TGTGCCAGCAGCTTGTGGGGACTAGTAGCAGATACGCAGTATTTT

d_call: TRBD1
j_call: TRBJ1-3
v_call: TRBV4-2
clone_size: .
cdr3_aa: CASSQGQGSGNTIYF
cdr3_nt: TGTGCCAGCAGCCAAGGACAGGGCTCTGGAAACACCATATATTTT

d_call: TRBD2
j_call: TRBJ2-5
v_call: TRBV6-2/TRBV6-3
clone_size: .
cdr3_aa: CASSRRGVETQYF
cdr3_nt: TGTGCCAGCAGCCGCCGGGGGGTCGAGACCCAGTACTTC

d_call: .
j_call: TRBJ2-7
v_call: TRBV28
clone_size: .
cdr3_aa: CASSLGGPTTTYEQYF
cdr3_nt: TGTGCCAGCAGTTTGGGAGGACCCACCACGACCTACGAGCAGTACTTC